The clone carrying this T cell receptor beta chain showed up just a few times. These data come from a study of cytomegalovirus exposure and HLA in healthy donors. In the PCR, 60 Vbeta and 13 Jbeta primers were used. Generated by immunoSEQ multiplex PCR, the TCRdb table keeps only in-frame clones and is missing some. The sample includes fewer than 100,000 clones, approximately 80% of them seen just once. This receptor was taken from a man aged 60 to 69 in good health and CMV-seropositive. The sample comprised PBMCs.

The CDR3 coding sequence is TGTGCCAGCAGCTTAGGGCGCAGGGGGCTCTCCTATGGCTACACCTTC. Amino acids: CASSLGRRGLSYGYTF. The chain has TRBV7-8 and TRBJ1-2, with 8 bases that match TRBD1. J was trimmed by 4 bases and V by 1 base; bases with no gene match: 8. Germline V lookup: CDR1 SGHVS, CDR2 FQNEAQ. The CDR3 is 16 residues long.